The source of this T cell receptor (beta chain) is a study of PD-1 blockade in classical Hodgkin lymphoma. The overall study: Intravenous nivolumab at 3 mg/kg was given to patients every 2 weeks. Study findings and constraints: Diversity in CD4+ TCRs, unlike that measured in CD8+ TCRs, had risen significantly by C4D1.

The CDR3 runs to 15 residues. CDR1 is SGDLS, CDR2 YYNGEE, per germline. V lost 4 bases, J lost 7 bases, and 20 bases lay in between. Produced via immunoSEQ multiplex PCR; TCRdb's table is partial and in-frame only. Of nearly 55,000 clones listed, roughly 80% are singletons. Relapse after autologous stem cell transplantation occurred in every patient, and brentuximab vedotin exposure varied. A remark on this clone: Its antigen remains unidentified.

Sequences were derived from peripheral blood mononuclear cells (PBMCs), sampled at baseline. The chain joins TRBV9 to TRBJ2-5; possibly TRBD2 for D (5 bases). The sequence came from a human donor with classical Hodgkin lymphoma. CDR3 sequence reads: CASSPSAGVLWTQYF. Here the CDR3 DNA reads TGTGCCAGCAGCCCCTCCGCCGGGGTCCTCTGGACCCAGTACTTC.